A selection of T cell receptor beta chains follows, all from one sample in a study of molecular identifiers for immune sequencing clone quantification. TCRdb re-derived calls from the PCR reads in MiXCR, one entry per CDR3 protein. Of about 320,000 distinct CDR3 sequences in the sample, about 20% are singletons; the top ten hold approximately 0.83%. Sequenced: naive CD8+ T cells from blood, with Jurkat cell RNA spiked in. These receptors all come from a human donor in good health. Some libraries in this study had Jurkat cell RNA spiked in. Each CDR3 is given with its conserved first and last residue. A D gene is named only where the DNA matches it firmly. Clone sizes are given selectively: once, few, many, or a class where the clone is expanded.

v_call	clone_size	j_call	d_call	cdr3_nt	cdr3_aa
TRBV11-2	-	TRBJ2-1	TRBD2	TGTGCCAGCAGTCAAGAGGGGAGGGTCATAAATGAGCAGTTCTTC	CASSQEGRVINEQFF
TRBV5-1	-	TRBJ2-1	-	TGCGCCAGCAGCTTGGATGCGAGCTTCTACAATGAGCAGTTCTTC	CASSLDASFYNEQFF
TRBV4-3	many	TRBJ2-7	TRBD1	TGCGCCAGCAGCCAAGATAGGACAGGGGTCGAGCAGTACTTC	CASSQDRTGVEQYF
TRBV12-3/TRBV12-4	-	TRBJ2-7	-	TGTGCCAGCAGTCCAGAGACAAAAACCTACGAGCAGTACTTC	CASSPETKTYEQYF
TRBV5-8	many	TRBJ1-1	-	TGTGCCAGCAGACTGCAGGGGCCCCAGAACACTGAAGCTTTCTTT	CASRLQGPQNTEAFF
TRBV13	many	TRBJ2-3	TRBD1	TGTGCCAGCAGCTCAGGGGGCGGAAGGACAGATACGCAGTATTTT	CASSSGGGRTDTQYF
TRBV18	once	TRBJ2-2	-	TGTGCCAGCTCAGATGGGACATACCACACCGGGGAGCCGTTTTTT	CASSDGTYHTGEPFF
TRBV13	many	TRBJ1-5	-	TGTGCCAGCAGCTCACGGACAGACAATCAGCCCCAGCATTTT	CASSSRTDNQPQHF
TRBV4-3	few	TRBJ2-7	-	TGCGCCAGCAGCCAAGAAGTACTGGGGTCCTACGAGCAGTACTTC	CASSQEVLGSYEQYF
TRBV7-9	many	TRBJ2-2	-	TGTGCCAGCAGCTCCCTAAACCTACAAAACACCGGGGAGCTGTTTTTT	CASSSLNLQNTGELFF
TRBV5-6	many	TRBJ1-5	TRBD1	TGTGCCAGCAGCTTGGAGGGGGCCCACAATCAGCCCCAGCATTTT	CASSLEGAHNQPQHF
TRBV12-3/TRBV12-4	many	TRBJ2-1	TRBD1	TGTGCCAGCAGTTCAAGGACAGGGGGTCCCTACAATGAGCAGTTCTTC	CASSSRTGGPYNEQFF
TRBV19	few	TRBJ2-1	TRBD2	TGTGCCAGTAGCTCTAGCGGAGACAATGAGCAGTTCTTC	CASSSSGDNEQFF
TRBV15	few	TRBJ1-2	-	TGTGCCACCAGCAGAGCCGAGACGGACTTCTATGGCTACACCTTC	CATSRAETDFYGYTF
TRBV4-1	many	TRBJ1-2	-	TGCGCCAGCAGCCAAGCCAGGTCATCTTATGGCTACACCTTC	CASSQARSSYGYTF
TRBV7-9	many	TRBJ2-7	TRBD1	TGTGCCAGCAGCTCCTTAACAGGGGGCGTCTACGAGCAGTACTTC	CASSSLTGGVYEQYF
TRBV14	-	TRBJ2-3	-	TGTGCCAGCAGCCTCGGGACTCCTAGCACAGATACGCAGTATTTT	CASSLGTPSTDTQYF
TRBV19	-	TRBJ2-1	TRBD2	TGTGCCAGTAGGAAATCTAGCGGGGGTGACAATGAGCAGTTCTTC	CASRKSSGGDNEQFF
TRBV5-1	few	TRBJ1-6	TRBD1	TGCGCCAGCAGCTTGGTGGACAGGATTAATTCACCCCCCCACTTT	CASSLVDRINSPPHF
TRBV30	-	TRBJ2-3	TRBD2	TGTGCCTGTGGACTAGCGGGGGGGGATACGCAGTATTTT	CACGLAGGDTQYF
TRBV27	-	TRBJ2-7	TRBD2	TGTGCCAGCAGGCCCGGGACTAGCGTTAGCGAGCAGTACTTC	CASRPGTSVSEQYF
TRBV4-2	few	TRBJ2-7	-	TGTGCCAGCGGCCCTGGACTGAGTTACGAGCAGTACTTC	CASGPGLSYEQYF
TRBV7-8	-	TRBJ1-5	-	TGTGCCAGCGGAGGGGGGGATAGCAATCAGCCCCAGCATTTT	CASGGGDSNQPQHF
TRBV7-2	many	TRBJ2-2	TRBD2	TGTGCCAGCAGCGAGGGACTACAGAACACCGGGGAGCTGTTTTTT	CASSEGLQNTGELFF
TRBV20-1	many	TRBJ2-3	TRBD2	TGCAGTGCTAGGGGAAGCGGGGGGGCCTCAGATACGCAGTATTTT	CSARGSGGASDTQYF
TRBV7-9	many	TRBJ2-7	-	TGTGCCAGCAGCTTAAAAGGGGCCGGGGACGAGCAGTACTTC	CASSLKGAGDEQYF
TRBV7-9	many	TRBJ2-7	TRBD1	TGTGCCAGCAGGGCCGCGGGACAGGGGTTCTACGAGCAGTACTTC	CASRAAGQGFYEQYF
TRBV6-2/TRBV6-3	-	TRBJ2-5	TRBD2	TGTGCCAGCGGAGCGGGGGTACAAGAGACCCAGTACTTC	CASGAGVQETQYF
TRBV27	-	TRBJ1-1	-	TGTGCCAGCAGTTTATCGATCAGCCCCATAATGAACACTGAAGCTTTCTTT	CASSLSISPIMNTEAFF
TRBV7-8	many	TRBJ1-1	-	TGTGCCAGCAGCTTAATAAACACTGAAGCTTTCTTT	CASSLINTEAFF
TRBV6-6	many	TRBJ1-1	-	TGTGCCAGCAGTTACTACGGATTGAACACTGAAGCTTTCTTT	CASSYYGLNTEAFF
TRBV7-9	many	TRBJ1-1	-	TGTGCCAGCAGCCCCATCGTGGGGGGCACTGAAGCTTTCTTT	CASSPIVGGTEAFF
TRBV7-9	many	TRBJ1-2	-	TGTGCCAGCAGCCTGGCAGATTATGGCTACACCTTC	CASSLADYGYTF
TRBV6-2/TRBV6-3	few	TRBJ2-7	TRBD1	TGTGCCAGCAGCTGGACAGGGGCCTCCGAGCAGTACTTC	CASSWTGASEQYF
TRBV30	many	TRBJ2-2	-	TGTGCCTGGAGGCCCCTGGGGGCCGGGGAGCTGTTTTTT	CAWRPLGAGELFF
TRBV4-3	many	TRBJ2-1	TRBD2	TGCGCCAGCAGCCAAGAGTTTGCGGGAGCCGCCTACAATGAGCAGTTCTTC	CASSQEFAGAAYNEQFF
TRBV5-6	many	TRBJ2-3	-	TGTGCCAGCAGCTTGGACCTCCCCAGCGGCAGCACAGATACGCAGTATTTT	CASSLDLPSGSTDTQYF
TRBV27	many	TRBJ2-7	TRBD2	TGTGCCAGCAGCCCCACGTCTGGGGGGGACCCCTACGAGCAGTACTTC	CASSPTSGGDPYEQYF
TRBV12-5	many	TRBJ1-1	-	TGTGCTAGTGGTTTGGGTAGGACTGAAGCTTTCTTT	CASGLGRTEAFF
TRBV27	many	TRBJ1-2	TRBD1	TGTGCCAGCAGTCCCGGACAGGGACGTACCTATGGCTACACCTTC	CASSPGQGRTYGYTF
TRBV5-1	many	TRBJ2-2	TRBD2	TGCGCCAGCAGCTTGAGGGCTAGCGGGAGTGGAACCGGGGAGCTGTTTTTT	CASSLRASGSGTGELFF
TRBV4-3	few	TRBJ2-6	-	TGCGCCAGCAGCCAAGATTTTACAGGGTTCTTGGGGGCCAACGTCCTGACTTTC	CASSQDFTGFLGANVLTF
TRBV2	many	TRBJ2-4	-	TGTGCCAGCAGTGGGGGCAGTATAGCCAAAAACATTCAGTACTTC	CASSGGSIAKNIQYF
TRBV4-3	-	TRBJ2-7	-	TGCGCCAGCAGCCAGGGACGCTATTTCTACGAGCAGTACTTC	CASSQGRYFYEQYF
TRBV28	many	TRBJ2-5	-	TGTGCCAGCAGTGTACCGACAGGCTCGTACCAAGAGACCCAGTACTTC	CASSVPTGSYQETQYF
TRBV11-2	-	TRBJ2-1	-	TGTGCCAGCAGCTTCTCCCGGCCCATAGGAAATGAGCAGTTCTTC	CASSFSRPIGNEQFF
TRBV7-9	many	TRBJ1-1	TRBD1	TGTGCCAGCAGCTCACCCACCGGGACAGGGTTTGACACTGAAGCTTTCTTT	CASSSPTGTGFDTEAFF
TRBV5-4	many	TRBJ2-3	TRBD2	TGTGCCAGCAGCTTGTCCGGGGGGATGTTCCCAGATACGCAGTATTTT	CASSLSGGMFPDTQYF
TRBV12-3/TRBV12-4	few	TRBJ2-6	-	TGTGCCAGTGGGGTCCTTCAGTCCCTCTCTGGGGCCAACGTCCTGACTTTC	CASGVLQSLSGANVLTF